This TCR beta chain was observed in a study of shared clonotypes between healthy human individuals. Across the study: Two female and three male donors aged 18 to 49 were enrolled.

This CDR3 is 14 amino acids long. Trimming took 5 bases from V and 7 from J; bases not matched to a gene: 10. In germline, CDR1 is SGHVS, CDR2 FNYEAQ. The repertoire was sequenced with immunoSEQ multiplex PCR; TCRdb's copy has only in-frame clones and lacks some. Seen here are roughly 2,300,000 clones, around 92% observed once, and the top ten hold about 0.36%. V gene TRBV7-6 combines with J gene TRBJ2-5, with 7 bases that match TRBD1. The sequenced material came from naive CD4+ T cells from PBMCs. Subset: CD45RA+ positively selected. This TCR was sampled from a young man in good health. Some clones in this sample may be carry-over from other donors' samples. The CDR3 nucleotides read TGTGCCAGCAGCGGGTCAGGGACAGTACCGACCCAGTACTTC. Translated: CASSGSGTVPTQYF.